A single sample gave rise to the 2 T cell receptor beta chains below, sequenced in a study of OX40 agonist ivuxolimab in advanced cancers. Sequenced by immunoSEQ multiplex PCR; TCRdb stores in-frame clones only, minus some. The sample shows tens of thousands of clones, 77% of them seen only once. The sample in question was CD4+ or CD8+ T cells sorted from blood, obtained in a trial of the OX40 agonist ivuxolimab. These receptors were obtained from an adult with an advanced solid tumor such as melanoma, head and neck, liver or kidney cancer.

The gene calls are TRBV27 and TRBJ2-2; 7 bases map to TRBD1. V dropped 6 bases and J dropped 6; count of bases not matched to a gene: 1. Germline CDR1 and CDR2: MNHEY and SMNVEV (reference sequence). The CDR3 is made up of 12 amino acids. The CDR3 reads CASRTGSGELFF. The DNA of the CDR3 is TGTGCCAGCAGGACAGGGTCCGGGGAGCTGTTTTTT.

The chain uses TRBV29-1 and TRBJ2-1, with D perhaps TRBD1 (5 bases). The CDR3 spans 13 residues. Germline V lookup: CDR1 SQVTM, CDR2 ANQGSEA. V gave up 4 bases and J gave up 4 bases, with 11 bases separating them. CDR3 in DNA: TGCAGCGTTGGACAGCCGCTTTACAATGAGCAGTTCTTC. It is translated as CSVGQPLYNEQFF.